Below, one TCR beta chain is given with its context. The antigen remains undetermined. The data derive from a study of STAT5B mutations in CD4+ large granular lymphocyte leukemia. About the research overall: Among healthy controls, a particular HLA allele went with more CDR3 'QG' motifs.

Libraries were prepared by immunoSEQ multiplex PCR; TCRdb keeps only in-frame clonotypes and omits some of them. The table records over 25,000 clones, 70% to 85% of them present only once. Points from the study as a whole: Top patient clones used TRBV06 genes more often: 8/27 versus 2/35 in controls. Patient CD4-sorted repertoires looked more clonal than healthy CD4+ repertoires, even without putative leukemic clones. No patients shared main leukemic clonotypes, though roughly 27% appeared at low frequency elsewhere.

Trimming pared 4 bases from V and 0 bases from J, leaving 8 bases between. Germline V CDR1 and CDR2: LGHNA, YNFKEQ. The CDR3 is 14 amino acids. The V and J genes are TRBV4-2 and TRBJ2-3; no reliable D call. Material: CD4+ T cells from blood buffy coats. This sequence was found in a human donor in good health. As DNA, the CDR3 is TGTGCCAGCAGCCGAACCGGGAGCACAGATACGCAGTATTTT. It codes for CASSRTGSTDTQYF.